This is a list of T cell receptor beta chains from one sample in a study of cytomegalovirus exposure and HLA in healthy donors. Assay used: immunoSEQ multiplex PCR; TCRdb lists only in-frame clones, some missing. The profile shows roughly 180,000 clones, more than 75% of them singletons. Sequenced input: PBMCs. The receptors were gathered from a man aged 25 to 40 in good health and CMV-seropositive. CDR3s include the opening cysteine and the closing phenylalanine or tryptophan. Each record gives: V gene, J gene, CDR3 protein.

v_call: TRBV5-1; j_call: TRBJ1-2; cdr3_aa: CASSFFGQGDNGYTF
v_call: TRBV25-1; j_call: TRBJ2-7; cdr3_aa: CASGFGYEQYF
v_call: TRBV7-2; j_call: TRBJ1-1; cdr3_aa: CASSGIAHEAFF
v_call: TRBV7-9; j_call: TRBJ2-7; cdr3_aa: CASSLGTYEQYF
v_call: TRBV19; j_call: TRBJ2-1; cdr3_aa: CASSIGRTSGRREQFF
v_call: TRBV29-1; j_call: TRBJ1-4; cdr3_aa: CSVVPVGEKLFF
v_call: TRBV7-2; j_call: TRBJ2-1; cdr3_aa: CASSLVAGGPGEQFF
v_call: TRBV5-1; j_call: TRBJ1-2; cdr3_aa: CASSLGGQGSYYGYTF
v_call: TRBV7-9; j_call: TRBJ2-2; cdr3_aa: CASSLLGVANTGELFF
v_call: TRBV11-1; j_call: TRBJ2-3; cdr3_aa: CASSPRTRARTDTQYF
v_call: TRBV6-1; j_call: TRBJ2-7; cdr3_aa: CASSETYGSYEQYF
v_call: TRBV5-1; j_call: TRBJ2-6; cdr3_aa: CASSSSGGHRSGANVLTF
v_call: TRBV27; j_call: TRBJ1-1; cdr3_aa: CASVHRGDTEAFF
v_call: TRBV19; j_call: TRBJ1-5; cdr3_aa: CASSYQRGSNQPQHF
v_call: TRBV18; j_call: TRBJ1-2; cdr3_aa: CASSTAGGDGYTF
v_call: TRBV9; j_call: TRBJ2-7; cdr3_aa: CASSVGVGAYEQYF
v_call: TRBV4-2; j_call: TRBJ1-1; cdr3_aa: CASSQGIGAGTEAFF
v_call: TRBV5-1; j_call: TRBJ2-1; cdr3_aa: CASSFSGNEQFF
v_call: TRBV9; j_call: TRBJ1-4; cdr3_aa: CASSVGVIATNEKLFF
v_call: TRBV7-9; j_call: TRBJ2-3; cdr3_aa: CASSFDDTQYF
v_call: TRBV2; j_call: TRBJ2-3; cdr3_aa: CASSQWDFGGDTQYF
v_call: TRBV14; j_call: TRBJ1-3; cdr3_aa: CASSLLRTGFGNTIYF
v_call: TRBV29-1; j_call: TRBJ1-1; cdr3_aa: CSVSVNTEAFF
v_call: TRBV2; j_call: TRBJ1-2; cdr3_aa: CASMPEDRAFYGYTF
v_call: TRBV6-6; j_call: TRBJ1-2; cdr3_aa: CAGHDSTNYGYTF
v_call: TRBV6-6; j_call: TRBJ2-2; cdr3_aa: CASNPGLEIGELFF
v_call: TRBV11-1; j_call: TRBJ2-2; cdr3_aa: CASSLSGGPTGELFF
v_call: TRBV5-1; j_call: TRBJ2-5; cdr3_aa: CASSARGGQETQYF
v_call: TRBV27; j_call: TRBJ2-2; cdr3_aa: CASSFHPGPALTGELFF
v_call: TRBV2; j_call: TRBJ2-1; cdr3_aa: CASSRGPWGPKQFF
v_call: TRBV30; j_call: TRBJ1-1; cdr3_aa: CAWSEGGAEAFF
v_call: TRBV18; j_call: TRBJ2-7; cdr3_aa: CASSRTRGSHEQYF
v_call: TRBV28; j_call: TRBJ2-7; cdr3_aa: CASFGGGTKPYEQYF
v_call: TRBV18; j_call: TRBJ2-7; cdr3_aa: CASSRSGTGDEQYF
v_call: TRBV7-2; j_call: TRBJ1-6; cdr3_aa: CASSLGRGYSPLHF
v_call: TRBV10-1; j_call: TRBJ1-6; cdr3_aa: CASSEGGGLNSPLHF
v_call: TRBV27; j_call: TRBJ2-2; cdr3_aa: CASRGGAGTGELFF
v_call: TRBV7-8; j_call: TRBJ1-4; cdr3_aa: CASRSYGVQAPTNEKLFF
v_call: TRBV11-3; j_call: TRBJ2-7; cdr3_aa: CASSLTYEQYF
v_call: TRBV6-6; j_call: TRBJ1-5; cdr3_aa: CASSWATNQPQHF
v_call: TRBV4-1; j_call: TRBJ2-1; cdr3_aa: CASSRIAGSSYNEQFF
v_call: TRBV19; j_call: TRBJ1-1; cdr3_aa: CASSTADRGLAEAFF
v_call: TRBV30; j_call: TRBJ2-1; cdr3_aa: CAWRVSGDNEQFF
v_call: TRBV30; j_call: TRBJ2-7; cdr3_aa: CAWGQDLEQYF
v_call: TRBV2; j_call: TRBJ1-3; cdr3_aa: CASSARASGNTIYF
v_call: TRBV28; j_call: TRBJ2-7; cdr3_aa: CASSLPLSPAAVGYEQYF
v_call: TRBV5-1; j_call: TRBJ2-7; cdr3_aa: CASSIGTGGYEQYF
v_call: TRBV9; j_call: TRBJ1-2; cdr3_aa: CASSFDSYGYTF
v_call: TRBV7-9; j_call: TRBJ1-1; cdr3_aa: CASSQQGNTEAFF
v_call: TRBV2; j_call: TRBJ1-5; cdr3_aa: CASSEGSGGYSNQPQHF
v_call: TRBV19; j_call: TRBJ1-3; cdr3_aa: CASSRGQENSGNTIYF
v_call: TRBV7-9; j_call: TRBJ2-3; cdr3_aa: CASSHAASFGTDTQYF
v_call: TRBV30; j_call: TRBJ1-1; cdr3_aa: CAWSPLNTEAFF
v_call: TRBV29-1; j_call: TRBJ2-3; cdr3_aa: CSVEEVAGGGTDTQYF
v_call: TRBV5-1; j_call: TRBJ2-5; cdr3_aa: CASSLEQGFETQYF
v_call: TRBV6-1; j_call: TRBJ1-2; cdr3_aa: CASSPPGLYGYTF
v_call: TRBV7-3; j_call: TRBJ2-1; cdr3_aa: CASSSPGGEEYNEQFF
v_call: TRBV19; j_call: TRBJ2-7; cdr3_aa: CATAPGQGYEQYF
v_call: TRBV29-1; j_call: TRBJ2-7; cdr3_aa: CSVEVAQGKGYF
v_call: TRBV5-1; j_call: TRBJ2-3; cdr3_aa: CASSLSGGATDTQYF